The sequence of this T cell receptor (beta chain) was determined in a study of blood T cell repertoires in COVID-19. Germline CDR1 is SGDLS and CDR2 is YYNGEE. The CDR3 runs to 15 residues. The V end was cut by 4 bases, the J end by 4 bases, with 14 bases between. Original processing methods: The assay estimated nucleated cells by amplifying reference gene primers. Here immunoSEQ multiplex PCR was the method, and the copy in TCRdb shows in-frame clones only, minus some. D and trimming were read from the DNA, whereas the V and J calls and clone size are those reported in that table. Of 200,000 to 300,000 clones listed, about 83% are singletons.

The chain has TRBV9 and TRBJ1-4; tentative D call: TRBD1 (5 bases). The sample comprised peripheral blood. The sequence was obtained from a man in his fifties with acute or convalescent COVID-19. CDR3 DNA sequence: TGTGCCAGCAGCTCCGCGGGGGGAATTAATGAAAAACTGTTTTTT. This sequence encodes CASSSAGGINEKLFF. The complete variable domain, with remaining parts taken from reference TRBV9 and TRBJ1-4, reads DSGVTQTPKHLITATGQRVTLRCSPRSGDLSVYWYQQSLDQGLQFLIQYYNGEERAKGNILERFSAQQFPDLHSELNLSSLELGDSALYFCASSSAGGINEKLFFGSGTQLSVL.